These 9 T cell receptor beta chains came from one sample sequenced in a study of OX40 agonist ivuxolimab in advanced cancers. Some clones are missing from TCRdb's copy, which holds only in-frame ones; the method was immunoSEQ multiplex PCR. The profile covers 65,000 to 95,000 clones, with over 75% appearing a single time and 2% to 2.5% taken by the ten largest. This specimen was CD4+ or CD8+ T cells sorted from blood, taken in a trial of the OX40 agonist ivuxolimab. Every receptor here comes from an adult with an advanced solid tumor such as melanoma, head and neck, liver or kidney cancer.

This chain joins TRBV7-3 and TRBJ2-3; TRBD2 agrees at 10 bases. Germline loops: CDR1 SGHTA, CDR2 FQGTGA. Trimming cost V 3 bases and J 1 base; bases outside gene matches: 1. The CDR3 runs 15 residues. CDR3 region: CASSFGLAGTDTQYF. The CDR3 DNA follows: TGTGCCAGCAGCTTCGGACTAGCGGGCACAGATACGCAGTATTTT.

This clone has a single count. The chain combines TRBV6-1 with TRBJ2-5; D is possibly TRBD1 (7 bases). The CDR3 length is 14 residues. Germline values: CDR1 MNHNS, CDR2 SASEGT. V was trimmed by 4 bases and J by 3 bases, leaving 12 bases between them. The CDR3: CASSGQGGKETQYF. CDR3 nucleotide sequence: TGTGCCAGCAGTGGACAGGGCGGGAAAGAGACCCAGTACTTC.

This clone came up a few times. The chain joins TRBV7-9 to TRBJ1-1; possible D gene TRBD1, 5 bases. This CDR3 has 15 amino acids. CDR1 SEHNR and CDR2 FQNEAQ come from the germline V gene (reference sequence). Between the trimmed V and J ends, which lost 6 bases and 5 bases, there was a span of 19 bases. CDR3 bases: TGTGCCAGCAGACCTCTTCAGGCCCCAGGGACTGAAGCTTTCTTT. Protein product: CASRPLQAPGTEAFF.

The rearrangement uses TRBV19 and TRBJ2-1, with 8 bases identical to TRBD2. Looked up from germline, CDR1 is LNHDA and CDR2 is SQIVND (reference sequence). The CDR3 contains 14 residues. The ends lost 3 bases at V and 4 bases at J; junction bases unmatched: 2. CDR3 region: CASSMASGYNEQFF. CDR3 DNA sequence: TGTGCCAGTAGTATGGCTAGCGGGTACAATGAGCAGTTCTTC.

The chain recombines TRBV28 with TRBJ2-7; 9 bases fit TRBD1. This CDR3 is 14 amino acids long. The germline CDR1 and CDR2 sequences are MDHEN and SYDVKM. Germline trimming cut 4 bases from V and 6 bases from J; bases unmatched to any gene: 7. The CDR3 here is CASSSGQGIGEQYF. The CDR3 nucleotides are TGTGCCAGCAGTTCGGGACAGGGAATAGGCGAGCAGTACTTC.

This clone was seen a handful of times. The chain combines TRBV18 with TRBJ2-1, with D possibly matching TRBD2 (5 bases). CDR3 size: 16 residues. Germline lookup yields CDR1 KGHSH and CDR2 LQKENI. Trimming stripped 0 bases from V and 7 bases from J, with 16 bases between. The CDR3 DNA reads as TGTGCCAGCTCACCACCGAACAGCGGAAATTGGAATGAGCAGTTCTTC. This encodes CASSPPNSGNWNEQFF.

The V and J genes are TRBV19 and TRBJ2-1, with 12 bases identical to TRBD2. This CDR3 contains 17 residues. Germline-derived CDR1 and CDR2 are LNHDA and SQIVND (reference sequence). Trimming removed 3 bases from V and 4 bases from J; junction bases left unmatched: 7. The CDR3 DNA reads as TGTGCCAGTAGTATCAGGACTAGCGGGGTACTTTACAATGAGCAGTTCTTC. It translates to CASSIRTSGVLYNEQFF.

The rearrangement links TRBV28 to TRBJ2-3; 10 bases map to TRBD2. CDR1 and CDR2 from the germline V gene are MDHEN and SYDVKM. The CDR3 consists of 16 residues. V was clipped by 8 bases and J by 2 bases; unmatched bases: 10. The CDR3 nucleotides are TGTGCCAGCGTAGCGGGAGGCTGGGGGGTCACAGATACGCAGTATTTT. It translates to CASVAGGWGVTDTQYF.

V and J are TRBV30 and TRBJ2-5; D tentatively reads TRBD1 or TRBD2 (6 bases each). The CDR3 has 16 residues. With 0 bases removed from V and 5 bases from J, the gap between germline ends came to 19 bases. Per the germline V gene, CDR1 is GTSNPN and CDR2 is SVGIG (reference sequence). CDR3: CAWSVRVTGGSETQYF. In DNA form, the CDR3 reads TGTGCCTGGAGTGTACGAGTCACCGGGGGCAGCGAGACCCAGTACTTC.